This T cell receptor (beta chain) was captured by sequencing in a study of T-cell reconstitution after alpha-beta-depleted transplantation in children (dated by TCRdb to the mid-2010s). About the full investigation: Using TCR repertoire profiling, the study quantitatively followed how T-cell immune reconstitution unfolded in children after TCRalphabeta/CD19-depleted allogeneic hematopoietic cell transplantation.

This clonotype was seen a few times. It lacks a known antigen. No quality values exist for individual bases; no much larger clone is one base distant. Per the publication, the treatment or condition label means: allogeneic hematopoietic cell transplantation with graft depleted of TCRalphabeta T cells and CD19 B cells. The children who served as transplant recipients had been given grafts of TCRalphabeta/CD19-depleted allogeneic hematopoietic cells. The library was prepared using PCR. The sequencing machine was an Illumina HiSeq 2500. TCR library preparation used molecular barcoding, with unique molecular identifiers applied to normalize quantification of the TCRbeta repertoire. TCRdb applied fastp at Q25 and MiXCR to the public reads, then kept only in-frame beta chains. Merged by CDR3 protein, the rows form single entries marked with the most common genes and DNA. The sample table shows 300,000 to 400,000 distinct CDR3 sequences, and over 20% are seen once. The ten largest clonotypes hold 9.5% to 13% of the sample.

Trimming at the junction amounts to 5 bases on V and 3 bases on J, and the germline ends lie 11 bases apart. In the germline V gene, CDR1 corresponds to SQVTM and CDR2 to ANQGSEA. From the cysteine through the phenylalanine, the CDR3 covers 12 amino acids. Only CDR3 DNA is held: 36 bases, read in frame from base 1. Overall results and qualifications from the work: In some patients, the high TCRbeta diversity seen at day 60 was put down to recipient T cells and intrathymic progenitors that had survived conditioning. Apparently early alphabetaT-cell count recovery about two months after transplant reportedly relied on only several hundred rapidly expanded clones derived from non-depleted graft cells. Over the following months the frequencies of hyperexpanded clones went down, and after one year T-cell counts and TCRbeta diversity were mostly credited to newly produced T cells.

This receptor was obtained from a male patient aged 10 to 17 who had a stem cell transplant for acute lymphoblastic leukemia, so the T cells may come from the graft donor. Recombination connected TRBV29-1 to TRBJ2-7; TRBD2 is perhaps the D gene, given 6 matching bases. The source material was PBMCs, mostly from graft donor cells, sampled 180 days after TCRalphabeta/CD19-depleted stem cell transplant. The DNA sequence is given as TGCAGCGTTCGGGACTGGGGCTACGAGCAGTACTTC. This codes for CSVRDWGYEQYF.